The 27 T cell receptor beta chains presented below share a single source sample, sequenced in a study of T cells in Graves' hyperthyroidism and ophthalmopathy. TCR beta CDR3 region amplification was performed from RNA transcripts. HTBI primers drove first-round RT-PCR of the TCR CDR3. TCRdb processed the multiplex PCR reads anew with MiXCR; each CDR3 protein has one entry. The sample holds hundreds of thousands of distinct CDR3 sequences, 15% to 20% seen once. Sample: blood. The receptors stem from a man aged 40-55 years with Graves' ophthalmopathy.

This clonotype was recorded many times. The chain employs TRBV20-1 and TRBJ1-5; D is ambiguous. V was cut by 4 bases and J by 6 bases, with 16 bases left in between. In germline, CDR1 is DFQATT, CDR2 SNEGSKA (reference sequence). The CDR3 loop spans 14 amino acids. The DNA of the CDR3 is TGCAGTGCTACGACGAACCCTAACTTTCAGCCCCAGCATTTT. This sequence encodes CSATTNPNFQPQHF.

The chain is built from TRBV14 and TRBJ2-4; the match to TRBD2 covers 7 bases. The CDR3 has 22 amino acids. V trimming: 1 base; J trimming: 0 bases; junction bases outside the gene matches: 21. Per the germline V gene, CDR1 is SGHDN and CDR2 is FVKESK. The CDR3 spells CASSQGPGLVVDRSLAKNIQYF. Here the CDR3 DNA reads TGTGCCAGCAGCCAAGGCCCTGGACTAGTTGTTGATCGCTCTTTAGCCAAAAACATTCAGTACTTC.

This clonotype was picked up many times. The gene calls are TRBV5-1 and TRBJ1-2, with no clear D. The CDR3 loop spans 17 amino acids. V shed 1 base and J shed 6 bases, with 22 bases lying between them. CDR1 and CDR2 from the germline V gene are SGHRS and YFSETQ. CDR3 sequence: CASSLWYAGHTGDGYTF. The CDR3 DNA follows: TGCGCCAGCAGCTTGTGGTATGCGGGCCACACGGGAGATGGCTACACCTTC.

In its sample, this clonotype was seen a few times. This chain connects TRBV20-1 to TRBJ2-5; D might be TRBD2 (6 bases). Trimming took off 5 bases at V and 1 base at J, with 11 bases between the two ends. There are 13 residues in the CDR3. CDR1 and CDR2 from the germline V gene are DFQATT and SNEGSKA (reference sequence). The CDR3 DNA is TGCAGTGCTCCCGCCGGGAGCCAAGAGACCCAGTACTTC. Protein: CSAPAGSQETQYF.

The J gene is TRBJ2-1, the V gene TRBV2, with no clear D. The CDR3 has 12 residues. The V gene lost 4 bases and the J gene lost 8 bases, with 9 bases spanning the gap. Germline CDR1 and CDR2: SNHLY and FYNNEI. Written as DNA, the CDR3 is TGTGCCAGCAGTGTTTTTCGGGATGAGCAGTTCTTC. The encoded protein is CASSVFRDEQFF.

This clonotype has just a few counts. This chain uses TRBV14 with TRBJ2-2; unclear D gene. CDR3 length: 14 amino acids. The germline CDR1 and CDR2 sequences are SGHDN and FVKESK. Between the trimmed V and J ends, which lost 6 bases and 1 base, there was a span of 9 bases. As DNA, the CDR3 is TGTGCCAGCAGAAAACCAGGGAACACCGGGGAGCTGTTTTTT. This sequence encodes CASRKPGNTGELFF.

The chain combines TRBV28 with TRBJ1-1, with 8 bases identical to TRBD1. CDR1 and CDR2 from the germline V gene are MDHEN and SYDVKM. J lost 5 bases, V lost 6 bases, and 8 bases had no gene match. The CDR3 is made up of 14 amino acids. This CDR3 reads CASSRTGRGTEAFF. CDR3 DNA sequence: TGTGCCAGCAGCAGGACAGGGCGAGGGACTGAAGCTTTCTTT. Drawing the rest from reference TRBV28 and TRBJ1-1, the complete variable domain is DVKVTQSSRYLVKRTGEKVFLECVQDMDHENMFWYRQDPGLGLRLIYFSYDVKMKEKGDIPEGYSVSREKKERFSLILESASTNQTSMYLCASSRTGRGTEAFFGQGTRLTVV.

This clonotype was observed at least ten times. V gene TRBV6-1 combines with J gene TRBJ2-1, with D possibly matching TRBD2 (5 bases). Deletions cut 6 bases from V and 0 bases from J, with 9 bases between. Germline V CDR1 and CDR2: MNHNS, SASEGT. This CDR3 contains 14 residues. The CDR3 loop reads CASRRESSYNEQFF. CDR3 DNA: TGTGCCAGCAGACGGGAAAGCTCCTACAATGAGCAGTTCTTC.

The chain has TRBV15 and TRBJ2-3; 7 nucleotides align to TRBD2. CDR1 and CDR2 from the germline V gene are LNHNV and YYDKDF (reference sequence). The CDR3 totals 16 residues. The trim removed 0 bases at V and 6 bases at J, leaving 9 bases unmatched. The CDR3 reads CATSRESSGVGDTQYF. CDR3 nucleotides: TGTGCCACCAGCAGAGAGTCCAGCGGGGTGGGGGATACGCAGTATTTT.

The sample holds many counts of this clonotype. The V gene is TRBV18, the J gene TRBJ1-1; D gene unclear. The length of the CDR3 is 14 residues. The germline gives CDR1 KGHSH, CDR2 LQKENI. The V and J ends lost 0 bases and 2 bases respectively, with 7 bases between them. CDR3 protein: CASSPPRINTEAFF. The CDR3 nucleotides are TGTGCCAGCTCACCACCGAGGATCAACACTGAAGCTTTCTTT.

This clonotype appeared many times. This chain uses TRBV7-3 with TRBJ2-3; possible D gene TRBD2, 6 bases. Trimming left V 5 bases short and J 3 bases short, with 15 bases between. In germline, CDR1 is SGHTA, CDR2 FQGTGA. The CDR3 has 15 residues. The CDR3: CASSPALAKTDTQYF. The DNA for the CDR3 is TGTGCCAGCAGCCCCGCGCTAGCGAAGACAGATACGCAGTATTTT.

This clonotype appeared many times. The chain is built from TRBV7-3 and TRBJ2-1, with 7 bases identical to TRBD2. Germline V gives CDR1 SGHTA, CDR2 FQGTGA. The V and J ends lost 2 bases and 7 bases, in that order; junction bases with no gene match: 8. There are 15 residues in the CDR3. For the CDR3, the DNA is TGTGCCAGCAGCTTAGGGGCGGGAGTAAGTAATGAGCAGTTCTTC. Translating it yields CASSLGAGVSNEQFF.

The rearrangement joins TRBV10-2 to TRBJ2-5; D gene uncertain. Between the trimmed V and J ends, which lost 0 bases and 5 bases, there was a span of 10 bases. CDR3 length equals 14 residues. Germline assignment: CDR1 WSHSY and CDR2 SAAADI. The CDR3 DNA is TGCGCCAGCAGTGAGTCGAAGGTGGCGGAGACCCAGTACTTC. Translating it yields CASSESKVAETQYF.

A single count supports this clonotype. CDR3 amino acids: CASSYSMAGNQPQHF. The CDR3 bases are TGTGCCAGCAGTTACTCGATGGCAGGGAATCAGCCCCAGCATTTT. The V gene is TRBV6-5, the J gene TRBJ1-5; TRBD1 is a possible D gene (5 bases). Per the germline V gene, CDR1 is MNHEY and CDR2 is SVGAGI. Deletions cut 0 bases from V and 4 bases from J, with 10 bases between. This CDR3 is built from 15 residues.

V is TRBV5-1 and J is TRBJ2-6; D is possibly TRBD2 (5 bases). Trimming left V 9 bases short and J 1 base short, with 11 bases between. This CDR3 is built from 14 residues. Germline V CDR1 and CDR2: SGHRS, YFSETQ. The CDR3 DNA is TGCGCCACCTCTCCGGGGTCTGGGGCCAACGTCCTGACTTTC. Residues: CATSPGSGANVLTF.

This clonotype has a count of ten or more. The chain joins TRBV7-2 to TRBJ1-4; TRBD1 matches 9 bases. V was clipped by 1 base and J by 5 bases; unmatched bases: 2. The CDR3 has 15 amino acids. Germline CDR1 is SGHTA and CDR2 is FQGNSA. For the CDR3, the DNA is TGTGCCAGCAGCTTAGAGGGACAGGGAAATGAAAAACTGTTTTTT. Translation: CASSLEGQGNEKLFF.

This clonotype was detected ten times or more. The genes are TRBV7-6 and TRBJ2-7; tentatively, D is TRBD1 (6 bases). Deletions cut 1 base from V and 0 bases from J, with 10 bases between. Germline CDR1 is SGHVS and CDR2 is FNYEAQ. This CDR3 has 15 residues. CDR3 region: CASSLGADSSYEQYF. CDR3 bases: TGTGCCAGCAGCTTAGGGGCGGACAGCTCCTACGAGCAGTACTTC.

This clonotype came up many times. The chain couples TRBV12-3 or TRBV12-4 to TRBJ1-2; D gene ambiguous. V shed 1 base and J shed 8 bases, with 11 bases lying between them. This CDR3 is 13 amino acids long. The CDR3 DNA follows: TGTGCCAGCAGTTTAGGAACGATTGGGGGCTACACCTTC. Translating gives CASSLGTIGGYTF.

This chain joins TRBV6-1 and TRBJ1-2; D ambiguous. The V end lost 4 bases, the J end lost 5 bases, and 14 bases lay between the germline ends. The CDR3 covers 14 residues. In germline, CDR1 is MNHNS, CDR2 SASEGT. Here the CDR3 reads CASSAGWDMYGYTF. CDR3 nucleotide sequence: TGTGCCAGCAGTGCTGGGTGGGATATGTATGGCTACACCTTC.

In this sample, this clonotype turned up many times. The chain couples TRBV11-2 to TRBJ2-2, with TRBD2 matching over 10 bases. The CDR3 spans 21 residues. J was trimmed by 6 bases and V by 5 bases; bases with no gene match: 24. Looked up from germline, CDR1 is SGHAT and CDR2 is FQNNGV. The CDR3: CASSGRETGRPLAGGAGELFF. The CDR3 region has the DNA TGTGCCAGCAGCGGTCGTGAGACAGGCCGCCCCTTAGCGGGAGGTGCCGGGGAGCTGTTTTTT.

The CDR3 here is CASSQTRGYEQYF. In DNA form, the CDR3 reads TGTGCCAGCAGCCAAACCAGGGGCTACGAGCAGTACTTC. The chain joins TRBV3-1 to TRBJ2-7; weak D call: TRBD1 (6 bases). Germline V gene sequence: CDR1 LGHDT, CDR2 YNNKEL (reference sequence). This CDR3 has 13 amino acids. Trimming shortened V by 2 bases and J by 3 bases, and 8 bases separated the two germline ends.

The chain carries TRBV12-3 or TRBV12-4 and TRBJ1-2; D ambiguous. V lost 3 bases to trimming and J lost 8 bases, with 4 bases between them. This CDR3 is 10 amino acids long. The CDR3 region is CASSFGGYTF. The CDR3 region has the DNA TGTGCCAGCAGTTTCGGGGGCTACACCTTC.

This clonotype was detected ten times or more. The genes are TRBV12-3 or TRBV12-4 and TRBJ1-1; a possible D gene is TRBD1 (5 bases). V lost 4 bases, J lost 4 bases, and 13 bases lay in between. CDR3 size: 14 residues. Written as DNA, the CDR3 is TGTGCCAGCAGTTCGGCAGGGAAGCGCACTGAAGCTTTCTTT. Amino acids: CASSSAGKRTEAFF.

This clonotype was observed many times. The chain recombines TRBV6-2 or TRBV6-3 with TRBJ2-7; D uncertain. CDR1 is MNHEY and CDR2 is SVGEGT in the germline V gene. The CDR3 covers 13 residues. V lost 2 bases, J lost 5 bases, and 10 bases lay in between. In DNA, the CDR3 is TGTGCCAGCAGTTACGGACCTCGAAACGAGCAGTACTTC. As protein: CASSYGPRNEQYF.

This clonotype was recorded many times. This rearrangement joins TRBV12-3 or TRBV12-4 to TRBJ1-1, with TRBD1 identical over 7 bases. The V segment lost 7 bases and the J segment 0 bases; nucleotides outside the gene matches: 5. The CDR3 runs to 14 residues. The CDR3 reads CASNMGQMNTEAFF. The DNA of the CDR3 is TGTGCCAGCAACATGGGACAGATGAACACTGAAGCTTTCTTT.

The rearrangement joins TRBV20-1 to TRBJ2-7; possible D gene TRBD1, 6 bases. The V end was cut by 5 bases, the J end by 4 bases, with 18 bases between. The CDR3 consists of 14 residues. Looked up from germline, CDR1 is DFQATT and CDR2 is SNEGSKA (reference sequence). DNA for the CDR3: TGCAGTGCTCCCCGGGCAGGGGAAGTATACGAGCAGTACTTC. Its protein is CSAPRAGEVYEQYF.

Points on this clonotype: This may be a read error: a much more frequent sequence differs by one nucleotide. The V and J genes are TRBV12-3 or TRBV12-4 and TRBJ2-3, with D perhaps TRBD2 (6 bases). The length of the CDR3 is 16 residues. The V end lost 11 bases, the J end lost 0 bases, and 21 bases lay between the germline ends. The CDR3 DNA reads as TGTGCCGCTACTTATGTTAGCGGATCTAGCACAGATACGCAGTATTTT. Protein: CAATYVSGSSTDTQYF.